This TCR beta chain was identified during a study of cytomegalovirus exposure and HLA in healthy donors. Here immunoSEQ multiplex PCR was the method, and the copy in TCRdb shows in-frame clones only, minus some. Of around 49,000 clones in the sample, 94% were seen once. Germline V gene lookup returns CDR1 LGHNA and CDR2 YNFKEQ. CDR3 length: 12 residues. The ends were cut back, 1 base at V and 8 bases at J, with 8 bases in the middle. The chain uses TRBV4-2 and TRBJ1-2; D not certain. Material for sequencing was PBMCs. The source of this sequence is a young woman in good health and CMV-seropositive. The CDR3, as DNA: TGTGCCAGCAGCCAAGGTGCGGCGGGCTACACCTTC. This codes for CASSQGAAGYTF.